Sequencing of this TCR beta chain was carried out in a study of blood T cell repertoires in COVID-19 (dated by TCRdb to the early 2020s). Context from the whole study: Collaborator samples came from the United States, Italy and Spain and covered acute and convalescent phases of COVID-19. A de-identified subject ID, COVID-19 status, age in years and sex were almost always included in the sample metadata. The samples were drawn from the first 160 participants of the ongoing ImmuneRACE study and from 950 to 1,500 subjects provided by 6 global collaborators. The prospective study material was composed of cDNA or gDNA derived from T cells, B-cell-depleted T cells, or PBMCs. A freely available public database, intended as a resource for researchers studying the immune response to SARS-CoV-2, is where the repertoires were released. The dataset comprised deeply sampled blood TCRbeta repertoires from subjects exposed to, actively infected with, or recovered from COVID-19. Where available, HLA class I and class II types were taken from metadata supplied by the sample provider and were not determined by assay-based typing.

The collaborating institutions used their own protocols to collect whole blood in K2EDTA tubes. For TCRbeta analysis, collaborators shipped samples as frozen whole blood, isolated PBMCs, or DNA extracted from either of those sample types. Results the study describes overall, beyond this receptor: How much clinical and demographic metadata was included differed by source and by participant, and the metadata was provided uncurated.

The immunoSEQ Assay, a bias-controlled multiplex PCR, was used to amplify TCRbeta CDR3 regions from genomic DNA. From the authors' description of their analysis: Nucleated cell counts per sample were estimated from amplification of reference gene primers within the assay. To quantify the absolute abundance of each unique TCRbeta CDR3 rearrangement, sequence reads were collapsed and filtered. For each sample, productive Simpson clonality was calculated as the square root of Simpson's diversity index over productive rearrangements. TCRdb retrieved this table from immuneACCESS and kept in-frame rearrangements only. Not all clones are present; in checked studies, unresolved V genes account for under half, and no reason is known for the remainder. Clone size and V and J calls were adopted from that table, with D and trimming inferred from the DNA. The sample table shows some 60,000 clones, and about nine tenths are seen once. The ten largest make up over 5.5% of the sample.

Note on this clone: Its antigen is still unknown. The input lacks base qualities; no much larger clone sits a single base away.

The sample consisted of peripheral blood. The origin of this receptor is a human donor in a cohort sampled during active COVID-19.

The CDR3 protein sequence reads: CASVDGRGPRYF. The DNA sequence follows: TGTGCCAGTGTCGACGGCAGGGGGCCCCGATACTTC. The chain couples TRBV19 to TRBJ2-4, and 8 bases in between align with TRBD1. Compared with germline, V lacks 8 bases and J lacks 16 bases; bases without a gene match: 13. CDR1 and CDR2 (LNHDA, SQIVND) derive from the germline V gene (reference sequence). The CDR3 runs 12 amino acids, cysteine and phenylalanine included. Left in the record is the CDR3 DNA by itself, 36 bases read in frame from the first base.